This T cell receptor (beta chain) was recovered during a study of esophageal squamous cell carcinoma under preoperative chemotherapy. Trimming left V 5 bases short and J 7 bases short, with 14 bases between. In germline, CDR1 is SGHVS, CDR2 FQNEAQ. The CDR3 length is 13 residues. The time point here: before preoperative PTX-NDP chemotherapy. This clonotype counts as medium-sized. TCRdb reanalysed the PCR reads using MiXCR and keeps one entry per CDR3 protein. The sample carries roughly 30,000 distinct CDR3 sequences, roughly 50% recorded once. This chain uses TRBV7-8 with TRBJ2-5; possibly TRBD2 for D (6 bases). The receptor was derived from a human donor with esophageal squamous cell carcinoma. The donor label of this sample is uncertain. The sample was acquired from a patient given preoperative chemotherapy. CDR3 coding DNA: TGTGCCAGCAGCCTGGGGGGAGCCGGGACCCAGTACTTC. Translation: CASSLGGAGTQYF. The full variable domain, rest sourced from reference TRBV7-8 and TRBJ2-5, is GAGVSQSPRYKVAKRGQDVALRCDPISGHVSLFWYQQALGQGPEFLTYFQNEAQLDKSGLPSDRFFAERPEGSVSTLKIQRTQQEDSAVYLCASSLGGAGTQYFGPGTRLLVL.